Listed below are T cell receptor beta chains from one sample, sequenced in a study of Graves' ophthalmopathy and Graves' hyperthyroidism. TCRdb fed the multiplex PCR reads into MiXCR, producing one record per CDR3 protein. The sample holds 200,000 to 250,000 distinct CDR3 sequences, about a fifth seen once. Sequencing was done on a sample of peripheral blood. Receptors originate from a woman between 45 and 65 years old with Graves' ophthalmopathy. Each CDR3 is given with its conserved first and last residue. The order of the fields is V gene, CDR3 protein.

TRBV9	CASSVGQGKSEQYF
TRBV6-5	CASSYAREGTEAFF
TRBV11-3	CASSSLRGGRGRISYGYTF
TRBV6-1	CASRSAVNINTGELFF
TRBV6-2/TRBV6-3	CASGFGEQYF
TRBV9	CASSTSGTRLSGELFF
TRBV7-7	CASSSPVGRPETQYF
TRBV2	CASSPDGEADEQYF
TRBV11-2	CASSLDQREWYEQYF
TRBV5-1	CASSSGDRASYEQYF
TRBV28	CASSQRTYEQYF
TRBV2	CASRAGQGVYEQYF
TRBV12-3/TRBV12-4	CASQKASISYEQYF
TRBV5-1	CASSLVRDRGQYF
TRBV7-8	CASRTLDLGYEQYF
TRBV20-1	CSATRLAGGPRELFF
TRBV11-1	CASSRWGQAGETQYF
TRBV19	CASSITDEAFF
TRBV20-1	CSASGGQHSNQPQHF
TRBV6-1	CASSEGRANTEAFF
TRBV28	CASMRRGAGANVLTF
TRBV6-2/TRBV6-3	CASSYSGPGGLGGANVLTF
TRBV6-5	CASSYSGARGYTF
TRBV28	CASSSLVGPGYTGELFF
TRBV19	CASSMKNGYTF
TRBV6-1	CASSGRTATVGYTF
TRBV20-1	CSARGRQRRHYGYTF
TRBV20-1	CSARGYGQVRQPQHF
TRBV6-2/TRBV6-3	CASSSASGADSYEQYF
TRBV4-2	CASSPHTSGVSYEQYF
TRBV7-2	CASSLSAGSNYGYTF
TRBV12-3/TRBV12-4	CASSLGHRGRQPQHF
TRBV2	CASNWGGETQYF
TRBV7-2	CASSWDRATYEQYF
TRBV5-1	CASSSGGPNQPQHF
TRBV24-1	CATSDPGQGTQYF
TRBV10-3	CAIRPLADQETQYF
TRBV6-5	CARKRDSQYYEQYF
TRBV5-1	CASSLTGATGELFF
TRBV7-2	CASSIRQTYGYSF
TRBV30	CAWKNAAEQYF
TRBV6-2/TRBV6-3	CASSPRLAGDDNEQFF
TRBV9	CASSVSDSGNTIYF
TRBV19	CASRTGTGGTGELFF
TRBV30	CAGRGTSGSTGTGELFF
TRBV11-1	CASSLGGAGSIYEQYF
TRBV20-1	CSALRDGLSLRMNTEAFF
TRBV6-1	CASSPGTANLETQYF
TRBV28	CASSPTGSGELFF
TRBV2	CASKIQDVTEAFF
TRBV12-3/TRBV12-4	CASSLLEGLRQTQYF
TRBV10-3	CAISEWADLNTEAFF
TRBV11-2	CGTSLAGVSGTQYF
TRBV2	CATSGNYNEQFF
TRBV6-5	CASSHRTATYEQYF
TRBV28	CASTVTDSTYEQYF
TRBV29-1	CSVPGFAGELFF
TRBV6-2/TRBV6-3	CASSSGGVTEAFF
TRBV27	CASSSRLAGTDKQFF
TRBV20-1	CSASRGLASYYEQYF